Shown below are 5 T cell receptor beta chains from a single sample sequenced in a study of blood T cell repertoires in COVID-19. TCRdb's copy holds only in-frame clones and misses some; the assay was immunoSEQ multiplex PCR. The sample holds approximately 240,000 clones, around four fifths seen once. Sequenced sample: peripheral blood. Source of these receptors: a woman between 55 and 75 years old with active or convalescent COVID-19.

The CDR3 nucleotides read TGTGCCAGCACTTTCGAAGCGGGGGGCACAGATACGCAGTATTTT. Residues: CASTFEAGGTDTQYF. The J gene is TRBJ2-3, the V gene TRBV27, with TRBD2 matching over 8 bases. The germline V gene encodes CDR1 MNHEY and CDR2 SMNVEV (reference sequence). The CDR3 is 15 residues long. The ends lost 7 bases at V and 1 base at J; junction bases unmatched: 7.

The chain employs TRBV28 and TRBJ2-1; maybe TRBD2 (5 bases). The CDR3 sequence is 14 residues long. V was cut by 2 bases and J by 7 bases, with 12 bases left in between. Germline CDR1 and CDR2: MDHEN and SYDVKM. Here the CDR3 reads CASSLPQRLNEQFF. The CDR3 nucleotides are TGTGCCAGCAGTTTACCCCAGCGGTTAAATGAGCAGTTCTTC.

The chain couples TRBV4-2 to TRBJ1-3, with D unresolved. The V and J ends lost 1 base and 4 bases respectively, with 8 bases between them. CDR1 is LGHNA, CDR2 YNFKEQ, per germline. CDR3 length: 14 amino acids. The DNA for the CDR3 is TGTGCCAGCAGCCAAGGGGTTAGCGGAAACACCATATATTTT. This gives the protein CASSQGVSGNTIYF.

This rearrangement joins TRBV21-1 to TRBJ1-1; the table's TRBD1 call for D was not verified on the DNA. TRBV21-1 constitutes a pseudogene. The CDR3 has 13 residues. This CDR3 is CASSKIRDSEAFF. The DNA for the CDR3 is TGTGCCAGCAGCAAAATTCGGGACAGTGAAGCTTTCTTT.

The J gene is TRBJ1-2, the V gene TRBV4-1; D is undetermined. The CDR3 consists of 13 residues. Germline CDR1 MGHRA, CDR2 YSYEKL. V was shortened by 0 bases and J by 1 base, with 3 bases between the two germline ends. CDR3 in amino acids: CASSQDHNYGYTF. In DNA form, the CDR3 reads TGCGCCAGCAGCCAAGACCATAACTATGGCTACACCTTC.